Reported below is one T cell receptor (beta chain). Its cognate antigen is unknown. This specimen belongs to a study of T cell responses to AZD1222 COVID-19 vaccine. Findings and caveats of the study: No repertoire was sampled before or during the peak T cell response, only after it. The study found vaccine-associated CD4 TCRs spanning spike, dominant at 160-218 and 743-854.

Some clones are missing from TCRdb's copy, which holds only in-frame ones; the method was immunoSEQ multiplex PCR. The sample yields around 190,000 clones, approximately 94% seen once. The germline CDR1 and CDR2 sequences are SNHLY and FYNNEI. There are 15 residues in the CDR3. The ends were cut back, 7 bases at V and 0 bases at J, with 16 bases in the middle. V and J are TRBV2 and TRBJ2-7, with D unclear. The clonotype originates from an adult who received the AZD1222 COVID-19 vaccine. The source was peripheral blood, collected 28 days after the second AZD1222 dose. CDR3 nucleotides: TGTGCCAGCACCGAAAGGACGGCAAGCTCCTACGAGCAGTACTTC. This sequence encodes CASTERTASSYEQYF.